The 21 T cell receptor beta chains presented below share a single source sample, sequenced in a study of blood T cell repertoires in COVID-19. Here immunoSEQ multiplex PCR was the method, and the copy in TCRdb shows in-frame clones only, minus some. The table shows 55,000 to 65,000 clones, with 70% to 85% occurring only once. Sequencing was performed on peripheral blood. The receptors derive from a man aged 60 to 69 with acute or convalescent COVID-19.

V and J are TRBV10-2 and TRBJ2-1; 11 nucleotides match TRBD2. After removal of 8 bases from V and 4 bases from J, the junction contained 7 bases not matched to a gene. The CDR3 length is 15 residues. The germline V gene encodes CDR1 WSHSY and CDR2 SAAADI. CDR3 sequence reads: CASSGLAGLYNEQFF. As DNA, the CDR3 is TGCGCCAGCTCAGGACTAGCGGGTCTTTACAATGAGCAGTTCTTC.

The chain's CDR3 is CASTLRQGSFYEQYF. Here the CDR3 DNA reads TGTGCCAGCACGCTCAGACAGGGCAGTTTCTACGAGCAGTACTTC. The chain links TRBV6-5 to TRBJ2-7; 7 bases align to TRBD1. With 7 bases clipped from V and 3 bases from J, the junction kept 12 bases outside the gene matches. CDR1 MNHEY and CDR2 SVGAGI come from the germline V gene. This CDR3 region has 15 residues.

This sequence joins TRBV29-1 and TRBJ1-4, with D possibly TRBD1 on 5 matching bases. Germline lookup yields CDR1 SQVTM and CDR2 ANQGSEA. The CDR3 is made up of 13 amino acids. V was shortened by 6 bases and J by 7 bases, with 15 bases between the two germline ends. In nucleotides, the CDR3 is TGCAGCGTCGGGTCCAGCGGGGGTGAAAAACTGTTTTTT. This encodes CSVGSSGGEKLFF.

A few counts support this clone. The CDR3 nucleotides read TGTGCCAGCAGTGACCAGGGGCGAGGCACCGGGGAGCTGTTTTTT. The encoded protein is CASSDQGRGTGELFF. The chain uses TRBV2 and TRBJ2-2; D may be TRBD1 (6 bases). Germline CDR1 reads SNHLY; CDR2 reads FYNNEI. Trimming took 3 bases from V and 4 from J, leaving 12 bases between them. The CDR3 spans 15 residues. The entire variable domain, with the rest obtained from reference TRBV2 and TRBJ2-2, is as follows: EPEVTQTPSHQVTQMGQEVILRCVPISNHLYFYWYRQILGQKVEFLVSFYNNEISEKSEIFDDQFSVERPDGSNFTLKIRSTKLEDSAMYFCASSDQGRGTGELFFGEGSRLTVL.

The chain couples TRBV6-5 to TRBJ2-6; D is unresolved. Germline values: CDR1 MNHEY, CDR2 SVGAGI. V was trimmed by 5 bases and J by 2 bases, leaving 10 bases between them. The CDR3 covers 15 residues. This CDR3 is CASSPPAAGANVLTF. CDR3 sequence (DNA): TGTGCCAGCAGTCCACCTGCGGCTGGGGCCAACGTCCTGACTTTC.

This rearrangement joins TRBV5-1 to TRBJ1-6, with 7 positions matching TRBD1. The junction had 4 bases not matched to a gene; V was cut back by 3 bases and J by 13 bases. The CDR3 has 12 residues. The germline V gene has CDR1 SGHRS and CDR2 YFSETQ. DNA for the CDR3: TGCGCCAGCAGCTCGGGACAGCCTCCCCTCCACTTT. Protein product: CASSSGQPPLHF.

This clone occurred once. The chain links TRBV9 to TRBJ2-2; 10 bases are shared with TRBD1. The CDR3 contains 15 residues. Germline V CDR1 and CDR2: SGDLS, YYNGEE. The V and J ends lost 4 bases and 3 bases, in that order; junction bases with no gene match: 3. CDR3 loop: CASSTGTGDTGELFF. CDR3 nucleotides: TGTGCCAGCAGCACCGGGACAGGGGACACCGGGGAGCTGTTTTTT.

The sample holds one count of this clone. The rearrangement joins TRBV5-5 to TRBJ2-3, with 13 bases matching TRBD2. Trimming took 0 bases from V and 0 from J; bases not matched to a gene: 7. The CDR3 extends over 19 amino acids. CDR1 is SGHKS and CDR2 is YYEKEE in the germline V gene (reference sequence). The CDR3 nucleotides are TGTGCCAGCAGCTTGGCCCCGGGACTAGCGGGGCCTAGCACAGATACGCAGTATTTT. This encodes CASSLAPGLAGPSTDTQYF. Using reference TRBV5-5 and TRBJ2-3 for the parts outside the CDR3, the full variable domain is DAGVTQSPTHLIKTRGQQVTLRCSPISGHKSVSWYQQVLGQGPQFIFQYYEKEERGRGNFPDRFSARQFPNYSSELNVNALLLGDSALYLCASSLAPGLAGPSTDTQYFGPGTRLTVL.

The rearrangement links TRBV6-5 to TRBJ2-7, with 9 nucleotides matching TRBD2. The trim removed 5 bases at V and 7 bases at J, leaving 12 bases unmatched. CDR3 length equals 15 residues. Germline CDR1 reads MNHEY; CDR2 reads SVGAGI. The CDR3 region has the DNA TGTGCCAGCAGTACACTAGCGGGTGCGCGTGGAGAGCAGTACTTC. Protein: CASSTLAGARGEQYF.

The rearrangement links TRBV30 to TRBJ1-4, with D hard to call. The ends were cut back, 3 bases at V and 12 bases at J, with 17 bases in the middle. Germline V CDR1 and CDR2: GTSNPN, SVGIG (reference sequence). This CDR3 spans 13 amino acids. The CDR3 region is CAWRSVSAGELFF. Here the CDR3 DNA reads TGTGCCTGGAGATCGGTCAGCGCGGGAGAACTGTTTTTT.

The chain combines TRBV7-2 with TRBJ2-3; tentative D call: TRBD1 (6 bases). CDR3 length equals 14 residues. V dropped 1 base and J dropped 5 bases, with 10 bases sitting between them. CDR1 and CDR2 from the germline V gene are SGHTA and FQGNSA. The CDR3 loop is CASSLGPGEDTQYF. In nucleotides, the CDR3 is TGTGCCAGCAGCTTAGGTCCAGGGGAAGATACGCAGTATTTT.

This rearrangement joins TRBV11-2 to TRBJ2-5; D may be TRBD1 (6 bases). The CDR3 covers 16 residues. The V gene lost 1 base and the J gene lost 4 bases, with 16 bases spanning the gap. Germline V gene data show CDR1 as SGHAT and CDR2 as FQNNGV. The CDR3 protein is CASSLVSTGKGETQYF. The CDR3 DNA reads TGTGCCAGCAGCTTAGTTTCCACAGGGAAGGGAGAGACCCAGTACTTC.

Only one count was recorded for this clone. This chain uses TRBV2 with TRBJ2-1; 16 positions match TRBD2. This CDR3 is 18 amino acids long. Germline lookup yields CDR1 SNHLY and CDR2 FYNNEI. The junction had 15 bases not matched to a gene; V was cut back by 9 bases and J by 7 bases. As DNA, the CDR3 is TGTGCCAGTTGGAGTGCCGGGACTAGCGGGGGGGCCTGGAATGAGCAGTTCTTC. Protein sequence: CASWSAGTSGGAWNEQFF.

V is TRBV6-5 and J is TRBJ2-7, with 8 bases lining up with TRBD2. Germline loops: CDR1 MNHEY, CDR2 SVGAGI. CDR3 length equals 15 residues. V shed 4 bases and J 3 bases; nucleotides not matched to a gene: 8. For the CDR3, the DNA is TGTGCCAGCAGTTCTGGGGGACTAGATTTCTACGAGCAGTACTTC. Translating it yields CASSSGGLDFYEQYF.

The gene calls are TRBV4-1 and TRBJ1-6, with D perhaps matching TRBD1 (5 bases). The CDR3 is 17 residues long. Germline loops: CDR1 MGHRA, CDR2 YSYEKL. V lost 6 bases, J lost 7 bases, and 22 bases lay in between. The CDR3 nucleotides read TGCGCCAGCAGTAGGCAGGGAGGTATCGAACCAAATTCACCCCTCCACTTT. Encoded protein: CASSRQGGIEPNSPLHF.

This clone was found a few times. The genes are TRBV7-9 and TRBJ2-5; TRBD1 might be the D (6 bases). Germline V gene lookup returns CDR1 SEHNR and CDR2 FQNEAQ (reference sequence). The V gene lost 4 bases and the J gene lost 5 bases, with 14 bases spanning the gap. This CDR3 region has 14 residues. Here the CDR3 reads CASSSTGNMETQYF. For the CDR3, the DNA is TGTGCCAGCAGCTCCACAGGGAATATGGAGACCCAGTACTTC.

The chain has TRBV7-6 and TRBJ2-1, with 9 bases identical to TRBD2. This CDR3 contains 14 residues. CDR1 SGHVS and CDR2 FNYEAQ come from the germline V gene. Unmatched junction bases numbered 9, after V lost 8 bases and J lost 7 bases. The CDR3 DNA follows: TGTGCCAGCGGCCCTTCTAGCGGGGTTAATGAGCAGTTCTTC. This sequence encodes CASGPSSGVNEQFF.

V usage is TRBV12-5 and J usage is TRBJ2-1, with TRBD2 identical over 7 bases. There are 14 residues in the CDR3. Germline V lookup: CDR1 LGHNT, CDR2 FRNRAP. V trimming: 1 base; J trimming: 9 bases; junction bases outside the gene matches: 6. CDR3 sequence (DNA): TGTGCTAGTGGTTTGGGCTTGGGAGGGTCTGAGCAGTTCTTC. Amino acids: CASGLGLGGSEQFF.

The V gene is TRBV6-6, the J gene TRBJ1-1; 7 nucleotides agree with TRBD1. The CDR3 is 15 residues long. Trimming at V came to 2 bases and at J to 0 bases, leaving 3 bases not matched to a gene. Germline values: CDR1 MNHNY, CDR2 SVGAGI (reference sequence). The CDR3 protein is CASSYNRGLNTEAFF. CDR3 sequence (DNA): TGTGCCAGCAGTTACAATAGGGGGCTGAACACTGAAGCTTTCTTT.

The V gene is TRBV20-1, the J gene TRBJ2-7, with D unresolved. Trimming took 4 bases from V and 2 from J, leaving 6 bases between them. Germline CDR1 DFQATT, CDR2 SNEGSKA (reference sequence). The CDR3 totals 11 residues. The DNA for the CDR3 is TGCAGTGCTATCCTAGCCTACGAGCAGTACTTC. Its protein product is CSAILAYEQYF.

This chain uses TRBV7-9 with TRBJ2-7; TRBD1 matches at 10 bases. The CDR3 is made up of 16 amino acids. Germline CDR1 reads SEHNR; CDR2 reads FQNEAQ (reference sequence). V trimming: 6 bases; J trimming: 2 bases; junction bases outside the gene matches: 10. The CDR3 sequence is CASSFDRGRAAYEQYF. The CDR3 DNA reads TGTGCCAGCAGTTTCGACAGGGGGCGAGCGGCCTACGAGCAGTACTTC.